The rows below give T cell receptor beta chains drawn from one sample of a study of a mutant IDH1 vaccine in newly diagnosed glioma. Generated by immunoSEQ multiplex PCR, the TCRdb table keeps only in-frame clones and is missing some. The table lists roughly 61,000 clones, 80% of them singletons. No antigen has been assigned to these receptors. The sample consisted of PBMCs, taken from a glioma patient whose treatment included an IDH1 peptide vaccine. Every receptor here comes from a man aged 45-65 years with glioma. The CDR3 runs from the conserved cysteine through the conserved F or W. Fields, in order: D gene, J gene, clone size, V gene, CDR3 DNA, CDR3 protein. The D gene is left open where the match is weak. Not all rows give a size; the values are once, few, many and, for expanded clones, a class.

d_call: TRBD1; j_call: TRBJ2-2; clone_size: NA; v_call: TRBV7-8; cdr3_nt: TGTGCCAGCAGCTGGGACAGGGGCACCGGGGAGCTGTTTTTT; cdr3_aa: CASSWDRGTGELFF
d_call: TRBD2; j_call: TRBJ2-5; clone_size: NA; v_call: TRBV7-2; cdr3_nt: TGTGCCAGCAGCTACGGACTAGCGGAAGAGACCCAGTACTTC; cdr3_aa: CASSYGLAEETQYF
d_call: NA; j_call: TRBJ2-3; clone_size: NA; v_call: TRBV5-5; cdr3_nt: TGTGCCAGCATACCGGGGGGCACAGATACGCAGTATTTT; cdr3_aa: CASIPGGTDTQYF
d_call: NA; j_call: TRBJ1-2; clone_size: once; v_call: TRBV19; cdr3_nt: TGTGCCAGTACCCGACGGGGGGGGGAGGACTATGGCTACACCTTC; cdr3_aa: CASTRRGGEDYGYTF
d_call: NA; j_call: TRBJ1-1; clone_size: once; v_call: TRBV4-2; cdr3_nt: TGTGCCAGCAGCCCGACCAGCTTAGGGAGCCTGAACACTGAAGCTTTCTTT; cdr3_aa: CASSPTSLGSLNTEAFF
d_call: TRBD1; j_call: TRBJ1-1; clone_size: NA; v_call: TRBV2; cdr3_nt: TGTGCCAGCAGCTTAGGACAGGGGAACACTGAAGCTTTCTTT; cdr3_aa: CASSLGQGNTEAFF
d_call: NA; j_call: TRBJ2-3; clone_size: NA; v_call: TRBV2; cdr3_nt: TGTGCCAGCAGTGTTCCAGGTAGCACAGATACGCAGTATTTT; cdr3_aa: CASSVPGSTDTQYF
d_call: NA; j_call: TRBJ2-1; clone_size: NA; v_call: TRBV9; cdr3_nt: TGTGCCAGCAGCGTACTAGGTGGGGCCTCCTACAATGAGCAGTTCTTC; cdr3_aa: CASSVLGGASYNEQFF
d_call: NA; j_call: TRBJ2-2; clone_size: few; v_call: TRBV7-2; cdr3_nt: TGTGCCAGTAGCAAAGATCTCAAGGGCAGGCCCGGGGAGCTGTTTTTT; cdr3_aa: CASSKDLKGRPGELFF
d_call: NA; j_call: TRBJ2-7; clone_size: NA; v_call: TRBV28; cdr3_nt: TGTGCCAGCAGTTTAGGAGGGAGCTCCTACGAGCAGTACTTC; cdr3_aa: CASSLGGSSYEQYF
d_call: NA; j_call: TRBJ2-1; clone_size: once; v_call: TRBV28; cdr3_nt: TGTGCCAGCAGGGAAGGGAGGCGTGAGCAGTTCTTC; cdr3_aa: CASREGRREQFF
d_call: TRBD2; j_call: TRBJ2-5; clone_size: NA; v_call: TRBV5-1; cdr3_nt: TGCGCCAGCAGCTTGGGGGCGGGGGGGTACCAAGAGACCCAGTACTTC; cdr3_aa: CASSLGAGGYQETQYF
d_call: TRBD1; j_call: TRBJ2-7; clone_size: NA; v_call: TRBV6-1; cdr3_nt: TGTGCCAGCAGTGACCCGGGACAGGGGCGTTTCGAGCAGTACTTC; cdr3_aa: CASSDPGQGRFEQYF
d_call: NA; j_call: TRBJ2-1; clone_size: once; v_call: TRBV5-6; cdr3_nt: TGTGCCAGCAGCCTCCAGGTGCGGGGCGCCTACAATGAGCAGTTCTTC; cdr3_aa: CASSLQVRGAYNEQFF
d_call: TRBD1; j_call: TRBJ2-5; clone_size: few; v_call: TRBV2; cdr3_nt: TGTGCCAGCAGTGGCGACAGGGGCGACCAAGAGACCCAGTACTTC; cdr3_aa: CASSGDRGDQETQYF
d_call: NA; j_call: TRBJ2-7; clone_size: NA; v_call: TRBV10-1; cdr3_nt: TGCGCCAGCAGTGAAGGATTGACCGACGGACCGAACGAGCAGTACTTC; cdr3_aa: CASSEGLTDGPNEQYF
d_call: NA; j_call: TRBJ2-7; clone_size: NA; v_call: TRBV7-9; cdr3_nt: TGTGCCAGCAGCTTAGTACAGGTTGACGAGCAGTACTTC; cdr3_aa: CASSLVQVDEQYF
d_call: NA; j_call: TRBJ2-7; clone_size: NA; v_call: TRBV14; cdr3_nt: TGTGCCAGCAGCCAAGTCCTGGGTTCGGGCGAGCAGTACTTC; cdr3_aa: CASSQVLGSGEQYF
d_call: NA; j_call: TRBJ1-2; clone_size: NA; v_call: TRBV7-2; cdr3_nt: TGTGCCAGCAGCTTAGTAGGGGTAGACTATGGCTACACCTTC; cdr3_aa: CASSLVGVDYGYTF
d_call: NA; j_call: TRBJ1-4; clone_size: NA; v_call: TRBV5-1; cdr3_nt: TGCGCCAGCACCGTGGGGGGGGCAGGTGAAAAACTGTTTTTT; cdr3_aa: CASTVGGAGEKLFF
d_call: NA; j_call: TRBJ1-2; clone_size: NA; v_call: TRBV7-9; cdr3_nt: TGTGCCAGCAGCTTACCGGGACCGAACTATGGCTACACCTTC; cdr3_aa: CASSLPGPNYGYTF
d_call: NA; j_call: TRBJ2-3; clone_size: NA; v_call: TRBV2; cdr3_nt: TGTGCCAGCAGTGAAGAGCGGGGCACAGATACGCAGTATTTT; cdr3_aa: CASSEERGTDTQYF
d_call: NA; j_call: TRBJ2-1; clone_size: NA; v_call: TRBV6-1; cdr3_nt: TGTGCCAGCAGTCTCGAGGGCAGCTCCTACAATGAGCAGTTCTTC; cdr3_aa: CASSLEGSSYNEQFF
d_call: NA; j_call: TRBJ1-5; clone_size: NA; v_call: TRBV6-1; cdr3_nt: TGTGCCAGCAGTGAGAGCCGGGGTAGCAATCAGCCCCAGCATTTT; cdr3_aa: CASSESRGSNQPQHF
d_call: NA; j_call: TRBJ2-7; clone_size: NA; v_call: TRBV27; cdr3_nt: TGTGCCAGCAGTTTCGGGACTCCATACTCCTACGAGCAGTACTTC; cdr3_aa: CASSFGTPYSYEQYF
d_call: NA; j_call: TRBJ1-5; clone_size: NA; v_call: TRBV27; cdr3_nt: TGTGCCAGCAGCCGCAATCAGCCCCAGCATTTT; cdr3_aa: CASSRNQPQHF
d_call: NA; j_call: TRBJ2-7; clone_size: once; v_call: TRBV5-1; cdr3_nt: TGCGCCAGCAGCTCTGGACTGGGCGAGGCTTTTTACGAGCAGTACTTC; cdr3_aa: CASSSGLGEAFYEQYF
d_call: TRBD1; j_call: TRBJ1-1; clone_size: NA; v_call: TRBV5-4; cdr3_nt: TGTGCCAGCAGCTTGGGAACAGGGGCCATCGAAGCTTTCTTT; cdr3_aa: CASSLGTGAIEAFF
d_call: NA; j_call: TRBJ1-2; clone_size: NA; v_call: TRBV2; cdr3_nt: TGTGCCAGCAGTGAAGAGCTGGGGACCTACTATGGCTACACCTTC; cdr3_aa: CASSEELGTYYGYTF
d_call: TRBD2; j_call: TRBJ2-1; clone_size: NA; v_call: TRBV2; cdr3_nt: TGTGCCGGGGGGGTTAGCGGGGGATTAAATGAGCAGTTCTTC; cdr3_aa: CAGGVSGGLNEQFF
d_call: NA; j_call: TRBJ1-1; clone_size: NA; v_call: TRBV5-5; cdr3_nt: TGTGCCAGCAGCTTTTCACGGAGCACTGAAGCTTTCTTT; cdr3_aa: CASSFSRSTEAFF
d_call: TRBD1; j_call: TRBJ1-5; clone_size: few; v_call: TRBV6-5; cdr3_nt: TGTGCCAGTCAGGGGGCCAATCAGCCCCAGCATTTT; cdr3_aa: CASQGANQPQHF